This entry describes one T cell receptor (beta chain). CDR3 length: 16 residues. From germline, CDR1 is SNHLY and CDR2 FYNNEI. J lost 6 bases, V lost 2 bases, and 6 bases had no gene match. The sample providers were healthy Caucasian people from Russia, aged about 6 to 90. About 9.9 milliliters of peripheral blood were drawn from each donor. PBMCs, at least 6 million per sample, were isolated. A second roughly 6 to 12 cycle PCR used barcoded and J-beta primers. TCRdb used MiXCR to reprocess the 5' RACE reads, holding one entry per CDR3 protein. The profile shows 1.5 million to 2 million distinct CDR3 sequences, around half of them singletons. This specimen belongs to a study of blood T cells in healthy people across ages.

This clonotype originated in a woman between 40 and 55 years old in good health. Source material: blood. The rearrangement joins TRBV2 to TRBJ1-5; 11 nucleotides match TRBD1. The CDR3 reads CASSERTGGMGQPQHF. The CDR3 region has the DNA TGTGCCAGCAGTGAAAGGACAGGGGGCATGGGTCAGCCCCAGCATTTT. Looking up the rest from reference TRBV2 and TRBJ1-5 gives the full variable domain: EPEVTQTPSHQVTQMGQEVILRCVPISNHLYFYWYRQILGQKVEFLVSFYNNEISEKSEIFDDQFSVERPDGSNFTLKIRSTKLEDSAMYFCASSERTGGMGQPQHFGDGTRLSIL.